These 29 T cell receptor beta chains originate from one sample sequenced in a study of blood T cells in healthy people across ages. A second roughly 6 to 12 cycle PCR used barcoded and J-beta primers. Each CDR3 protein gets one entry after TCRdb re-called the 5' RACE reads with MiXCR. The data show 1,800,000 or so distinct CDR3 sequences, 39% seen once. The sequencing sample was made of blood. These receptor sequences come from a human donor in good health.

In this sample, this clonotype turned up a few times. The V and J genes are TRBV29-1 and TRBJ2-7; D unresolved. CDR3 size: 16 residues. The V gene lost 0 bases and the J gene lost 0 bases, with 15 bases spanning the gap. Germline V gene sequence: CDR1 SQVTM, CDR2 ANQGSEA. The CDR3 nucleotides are TGCAGCGTTGAAGATCCCTTGGCCTCCGGCTCCTACGAGCAGTACTTC. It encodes CSVEDPLASGSYEQYF.

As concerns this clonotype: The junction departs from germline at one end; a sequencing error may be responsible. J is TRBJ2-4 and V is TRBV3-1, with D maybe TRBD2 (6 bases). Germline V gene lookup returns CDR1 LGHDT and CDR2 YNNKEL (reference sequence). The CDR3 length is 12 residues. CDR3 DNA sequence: TGTGCCAGCAACCAAGCGGGAAACATTCAGTACTTC. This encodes CASNQAGNIQYF.

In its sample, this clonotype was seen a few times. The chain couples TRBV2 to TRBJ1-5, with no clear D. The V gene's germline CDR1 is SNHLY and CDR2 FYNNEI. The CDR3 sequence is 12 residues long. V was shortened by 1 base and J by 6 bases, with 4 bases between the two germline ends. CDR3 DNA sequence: TGTGCCAGCAGTGAAGGTTCTCAGCCCCAGCATTTT. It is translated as CASSEGSQPQHF.

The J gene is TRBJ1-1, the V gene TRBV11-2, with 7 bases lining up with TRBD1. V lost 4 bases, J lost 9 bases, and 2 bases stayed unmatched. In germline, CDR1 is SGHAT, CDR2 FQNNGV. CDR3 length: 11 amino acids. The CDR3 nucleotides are TGTGCCAGCAGCTCGGGACAGAAAGCTTTCTTT. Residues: CASSSGQKAFF.

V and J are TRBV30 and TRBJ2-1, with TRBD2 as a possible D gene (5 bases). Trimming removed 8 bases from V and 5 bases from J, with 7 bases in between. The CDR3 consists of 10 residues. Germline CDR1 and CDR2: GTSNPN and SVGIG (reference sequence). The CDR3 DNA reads TGTGCCCCCGGGGACAATGAGCAGTTCTTC. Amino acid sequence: CAPGDNEQFF.

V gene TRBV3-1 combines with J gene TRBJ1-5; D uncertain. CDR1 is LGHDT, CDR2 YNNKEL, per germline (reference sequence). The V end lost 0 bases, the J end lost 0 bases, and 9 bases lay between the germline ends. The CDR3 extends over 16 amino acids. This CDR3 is CASSQDLGISNQPQHF. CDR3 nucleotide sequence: TGTGCCAGCAGCCAAGATCTGGGTATTAGCAATCAGCCCCAGCATTTT.

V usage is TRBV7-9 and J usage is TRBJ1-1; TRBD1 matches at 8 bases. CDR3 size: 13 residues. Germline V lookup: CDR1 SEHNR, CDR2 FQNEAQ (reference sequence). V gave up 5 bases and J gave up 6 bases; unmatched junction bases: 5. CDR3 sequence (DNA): TGTGCCAGCAGCGACAGGGGTAAACCTGAAGCTTTCTTT. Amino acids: CASSDRGKPEAFF.

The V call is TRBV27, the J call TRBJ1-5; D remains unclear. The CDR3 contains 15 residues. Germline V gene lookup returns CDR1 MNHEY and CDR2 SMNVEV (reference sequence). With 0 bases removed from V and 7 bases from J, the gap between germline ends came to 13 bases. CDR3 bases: TGTGCCAGCAGTTTATCGGGTCTCCTACAACAGCCCCAGCATTTT. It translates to CASSLSGLLQQPQHF.

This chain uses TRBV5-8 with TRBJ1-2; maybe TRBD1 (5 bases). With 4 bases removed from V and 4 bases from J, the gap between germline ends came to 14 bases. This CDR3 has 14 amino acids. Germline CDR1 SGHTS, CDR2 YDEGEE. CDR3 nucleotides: TGTGCCAGCAGCGCCCGATGGGGGGGCTATGGCTACACCTTC. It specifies CASSARWGGYGYTF.

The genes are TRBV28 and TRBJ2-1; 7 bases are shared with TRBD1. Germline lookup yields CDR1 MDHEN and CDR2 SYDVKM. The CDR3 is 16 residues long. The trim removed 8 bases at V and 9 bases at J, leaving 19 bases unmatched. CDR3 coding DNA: TGTGCCAGCCTAGAAAGACAGGGAACGGGATGGAGTGAGCAGTTCTTC. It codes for CASLERQGTGWSEQFF. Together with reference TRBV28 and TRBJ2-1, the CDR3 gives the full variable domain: DVKVTQSSRYLVKRTGEKVFLECVQDMDHENMFWYRQDPGLGLRLIYFSYDVKMKEKGDIPEGYSVSREKKERFSLILESASTNQTSMYLCASLERQGTGWSEQFFGPGTRLTVL.

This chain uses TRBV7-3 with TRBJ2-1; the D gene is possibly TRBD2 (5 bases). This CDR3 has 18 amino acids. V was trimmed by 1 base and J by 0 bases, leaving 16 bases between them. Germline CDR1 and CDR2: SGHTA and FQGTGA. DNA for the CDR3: TGTGCCAGCAGCTTAATCTACAGCGGACCCTACTCCTACAATGAGCAGTTCTTC. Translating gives CASSLIYSGPYSYNEQFF. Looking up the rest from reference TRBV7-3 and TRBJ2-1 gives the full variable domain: GAGVSQTPSNKVTEKGKYVELRCDPISGHTALYWYRQSLGQGPEFLIYFQGTGAADDSGLPNDRFFAVRPEGSVSTLKIQRTERGDSAVYLCASSLIYSGPYSYNEQFFGPGTRLTVL.

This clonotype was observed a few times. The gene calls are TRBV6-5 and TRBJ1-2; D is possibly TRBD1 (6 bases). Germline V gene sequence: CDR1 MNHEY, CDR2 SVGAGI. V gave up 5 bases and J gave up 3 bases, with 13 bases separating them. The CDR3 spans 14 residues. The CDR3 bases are TGTGCCAGCAGTCGAGGACAGTCTCACTATGGCTACACCTTC. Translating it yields CASSRGQSHYGYTF.

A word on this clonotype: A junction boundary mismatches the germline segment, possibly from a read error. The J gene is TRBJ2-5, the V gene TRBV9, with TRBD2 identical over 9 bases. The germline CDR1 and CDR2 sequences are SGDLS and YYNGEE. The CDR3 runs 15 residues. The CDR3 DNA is TGTGCCGGCAGCGTTAGCGGGGGCGACCAAGAGACCCAGTACTTC. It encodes CAGSVSGGDQETQYF.

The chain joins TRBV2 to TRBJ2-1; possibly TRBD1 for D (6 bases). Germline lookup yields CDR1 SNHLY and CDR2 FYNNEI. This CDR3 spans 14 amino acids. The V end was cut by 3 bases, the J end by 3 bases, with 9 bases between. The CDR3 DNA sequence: TGTGCCAGCAGTGACAGGGGAAACTACAATGAGCAGTTCTTC. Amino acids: CASSDRGNYNEQFF.

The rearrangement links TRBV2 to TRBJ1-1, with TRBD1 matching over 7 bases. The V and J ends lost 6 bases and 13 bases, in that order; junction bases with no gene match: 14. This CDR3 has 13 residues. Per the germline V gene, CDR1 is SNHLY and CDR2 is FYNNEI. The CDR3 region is CASRIQGYQHFFF. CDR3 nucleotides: TGTGCCAGCAGGATACAGGGGTATCAACACTTTTTCTTT.

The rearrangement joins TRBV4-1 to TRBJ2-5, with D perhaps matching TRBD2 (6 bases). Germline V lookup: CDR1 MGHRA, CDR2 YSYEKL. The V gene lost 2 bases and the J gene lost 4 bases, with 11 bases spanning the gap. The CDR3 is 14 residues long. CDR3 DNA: TGCGCCAGCAGCCAACCAGGGCGGGGAGAGACCCAGTACTTC. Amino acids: CASSQPGRGETQYF.

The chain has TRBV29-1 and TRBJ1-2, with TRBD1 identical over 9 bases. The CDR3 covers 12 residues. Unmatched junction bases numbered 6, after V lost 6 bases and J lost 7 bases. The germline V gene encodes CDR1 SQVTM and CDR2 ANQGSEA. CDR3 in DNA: TGCAGCGTGGGACAGGGCGCGGCTGGCTACACCTTC. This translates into CSVGQGAAGYTF.

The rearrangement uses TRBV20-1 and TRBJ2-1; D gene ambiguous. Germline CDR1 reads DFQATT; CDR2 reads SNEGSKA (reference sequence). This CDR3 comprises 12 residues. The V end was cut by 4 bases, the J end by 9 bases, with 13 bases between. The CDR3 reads CSATRDWTEQFF. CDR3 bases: TGCAGTGCTACGCGAGATTGGACTGAGCAGTTCTTC.

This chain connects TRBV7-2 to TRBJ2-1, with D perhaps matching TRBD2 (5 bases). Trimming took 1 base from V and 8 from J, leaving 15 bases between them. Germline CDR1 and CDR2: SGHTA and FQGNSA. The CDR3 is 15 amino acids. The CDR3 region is CASSLEAGLGYEQFF. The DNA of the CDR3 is TGTGCCAGCAGCTTAGAGGCGGGCCTTGGTTATGAGCAGTTCTTC.

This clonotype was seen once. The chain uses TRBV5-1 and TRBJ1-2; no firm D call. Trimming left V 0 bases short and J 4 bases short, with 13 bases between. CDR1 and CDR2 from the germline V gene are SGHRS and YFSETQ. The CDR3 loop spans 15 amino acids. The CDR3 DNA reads TGCGCCAGCAGCTTGGACACCGGGATACCCTATGGCTACACCTTC. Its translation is CASSLDTGIPYGYTF.

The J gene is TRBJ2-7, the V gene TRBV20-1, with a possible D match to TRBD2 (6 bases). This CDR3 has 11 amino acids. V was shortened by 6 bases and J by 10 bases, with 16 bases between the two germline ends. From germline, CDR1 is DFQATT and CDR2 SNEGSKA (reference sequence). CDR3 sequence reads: CSAPNGGTQYF. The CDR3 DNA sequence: TGCAGTGCACCAAACGGGGGAACCCAGTACTTC.

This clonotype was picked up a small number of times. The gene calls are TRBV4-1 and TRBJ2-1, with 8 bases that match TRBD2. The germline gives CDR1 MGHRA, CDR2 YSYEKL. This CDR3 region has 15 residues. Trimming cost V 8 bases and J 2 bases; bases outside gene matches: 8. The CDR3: CASADPGGAYNEQFF. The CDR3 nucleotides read TGCGCCAGCGCGGATCCGGGGGGGGCCTACAATGAGCAGTTCTTC.

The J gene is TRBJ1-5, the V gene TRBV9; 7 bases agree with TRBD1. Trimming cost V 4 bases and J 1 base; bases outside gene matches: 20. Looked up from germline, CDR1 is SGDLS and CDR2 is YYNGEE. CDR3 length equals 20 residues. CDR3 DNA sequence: TGTGCCAGCAGCTCACAGCACCGGGACAGAGAATTCAGCAGCAATCAGCCCCAGCATTTT. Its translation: CASSSQHRDREFSSNQPQHF.

The CDR3 spells CASSPLIEVGYTF. In nucleotides, the CDR3 is TGTGCCAGCAGCCCATTAATCGAGGTTGGCTACACCTTC. V is TRBV12-3 or TRBV12-4 and J is TRBJ1-2, with D unclear. The V end lost 6 bases, the J end lost 7 bases, and 15 bases lay between the germline ends. The CDR3 length is 13 residues.

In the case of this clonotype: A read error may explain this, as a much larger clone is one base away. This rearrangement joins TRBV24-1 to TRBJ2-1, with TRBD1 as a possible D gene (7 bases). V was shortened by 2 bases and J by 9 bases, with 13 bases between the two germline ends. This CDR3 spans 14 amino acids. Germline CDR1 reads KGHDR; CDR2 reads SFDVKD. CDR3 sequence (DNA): TGTGCCACCAGTGATTGGCAGGGGGGCATTGAGCAGTTCTTC. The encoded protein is CATSDWQGGIEQFF.

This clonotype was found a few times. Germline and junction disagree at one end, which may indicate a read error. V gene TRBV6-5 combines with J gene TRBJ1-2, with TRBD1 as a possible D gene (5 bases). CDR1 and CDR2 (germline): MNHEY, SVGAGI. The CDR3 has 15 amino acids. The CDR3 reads CASSYSLGALYGYTF. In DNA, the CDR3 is TGCGCCAGCAGTTACTCCCTTGGGGCCCTCTATGGCTACACCTTC.

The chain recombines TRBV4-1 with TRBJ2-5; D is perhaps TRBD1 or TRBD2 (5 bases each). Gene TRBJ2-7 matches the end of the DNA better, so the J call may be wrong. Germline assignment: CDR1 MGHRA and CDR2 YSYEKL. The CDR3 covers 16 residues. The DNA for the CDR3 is TGCGCCAGCAGCCAAGAAGGTGGGACCAAAACCTACGAGCAGTACTTC. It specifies CASSQEGGTKTYEQYF.

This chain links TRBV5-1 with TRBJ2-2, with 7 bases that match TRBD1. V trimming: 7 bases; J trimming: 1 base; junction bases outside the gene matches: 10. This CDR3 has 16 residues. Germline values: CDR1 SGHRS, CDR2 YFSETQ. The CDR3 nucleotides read TGCGCCAGCGGACCATATCGGGACAGGAACACCGGGGAGCTGTTTTTT. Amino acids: CASGPYRDRNTGELFF.

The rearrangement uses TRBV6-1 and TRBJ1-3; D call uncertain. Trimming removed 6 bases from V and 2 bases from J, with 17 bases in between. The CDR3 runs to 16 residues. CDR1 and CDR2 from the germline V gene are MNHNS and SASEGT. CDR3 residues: CASRRLLDQAGNTIYF. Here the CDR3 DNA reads TGTGCCAGCAGGAGACTATTGGACCAGGCTGGAAACACCATATATTTT.